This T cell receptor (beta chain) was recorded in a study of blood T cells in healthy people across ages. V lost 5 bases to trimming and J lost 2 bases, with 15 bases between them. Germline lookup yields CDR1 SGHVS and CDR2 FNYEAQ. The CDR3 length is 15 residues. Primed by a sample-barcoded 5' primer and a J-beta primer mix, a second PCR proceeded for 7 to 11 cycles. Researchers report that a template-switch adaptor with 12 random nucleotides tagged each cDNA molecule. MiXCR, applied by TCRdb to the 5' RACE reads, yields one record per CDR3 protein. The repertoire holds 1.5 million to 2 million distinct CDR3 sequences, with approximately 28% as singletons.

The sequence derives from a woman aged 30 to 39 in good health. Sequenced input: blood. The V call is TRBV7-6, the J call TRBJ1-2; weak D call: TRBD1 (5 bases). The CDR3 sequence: CASSPTSAGNYGYTF. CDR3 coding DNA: TGTGCCAGCAGCCCAACCTCGGCAGGGAACTATGGCTACACCTTC.